A selection of T cell receptor beta chains follows, all from one sample in a study of blood T cell repertoires in COVID-19. TCRdb keeps only in-frame clones here, not all; method: immunoSEQ multiplex PCR. The sample holds approximately 360,000 clones, more than 75% seen once. The specimen sequenced was PBMCs or T cells enriched from blood (not recorded which). Receptors were obtained from a man aged 40-49 years in a cohort exposed to, infected with or recovered from COVID-19 (not recorded which). CDR3s include the opening cysteine and the closing phenylalanine or tryptophan. A D gene is named only where the DNA matches it firmly. The size of a clone is reported for some rows only, either as once, few or many, or as a class for expanded clones.

j_gene,v_gene,abundance,d_gene,CDR3aa,CDR3nt
TRBJ2-1,TRBV21-1,once,-,CASREREGAYNEQFF,TGTGCCAGCAGGGAGCGGGAGGGAGCCTACAATGAGCAGTTCTTC
TRBJ2-7,TRBV14,-,-,CASGGAIYEQYF,TGTGCCAGCGGGGGGGCTATTTACGAGCAGTACTTC
TRBJ1-1,TRBV7-9,-,-,CASSLRQVNTEAFF,TGTGCCAGCAGCTTACGGCAGGTGAACACTGAAGCTTTCTTT
TRBJ1-1,TRBV18,once,TRBD1,CASSPPRQGRSGTEAFF,TGTGCCAGCTCACCACCACGACAGGGGCGGTCGGGCACTGAAGCTTTCTTT
TRBJ1-1,TRBV3-1/TRBV3-2,-,-,CASSSNGVNTEAFF,TGTGCCAGCAGCTCAAACGGGGTGAACACTGAAGCTTTCTTT
TRBJ1-2,TRBV28,-,TRBD1,CASSPRDRTVYGYTF,TGTGCCAGCAGCCCAAGGGACAGGACAGTTTATGGCTACACCTTC
TRBJ2-5,TRBV4-1,-,-,CASSQTTLGLETQYF,TGCGCCAGCAGCCAAACTACGCTAGGATTGGAGACCCAGTACTTC
TRBJ2-6,TRBV27,-,-,CASSSRGSGANVLTF,TGTGCCAGCAGTTCTCGCGGCTCTGGGGCCAACGTCCTGACTTTC
TRBJ1-5,TRBV25-1,-,TRBD1,CASSPQGSNQPQHF,TGTGCCAGCAGTCCACAGGGGAGCAATCAGCCCCAGCATTTT
TRBJ2-2,TRBV5-1,-,TRBD2,CASSLEISGSTGTGELFF,TGCGCCAGCAGCTTGGAAATTAGCGGGAGTACTGGCACCGGGGAGCTGTTTTTT
TRBJ2-7,TRBV27,-,-,CASRPLGGASYEQYF,TGTGCCAGCAGACCGCTTGGGGGCGCTTCCTACGAGCAGTACTTC
TRBJ1-3,TRBV15,-,TRBD1,CATSMRDRLTGNTIYF,TGTGCCACCAGCATGAGGGACAGGCTCACTGGAAACACCATATATTTT
TRBJ2-1,TRBV5-1,-,-,CASSLAGPGYNEQFF,TGCGCCAGCAGCTTGGCAGGCCCGGGGTACAATGAGCAGTTCTTC
TRBJ2-7,TRBV6-1,few,-,CASSELGSNYEQYF,TGTGCCAGCAGTGAACTGGGCAGTAACTACGAGCAGTACTTC
TRBJ1-2,TRBV28,-,TRBD1,CASSSGTGGGYNYGYTF,TGTGCCAGCAGTTCCGGGACAGGGGGCGGATATAACTATGGCTACACCTTC
TRBJ1-4,TRBV27,-,-,CASSSYGRDNEKLFF,TGTGCCAGCAGTTCTTACGGCAGGGATAATGAAAAACTGTTTTTT
TRBJ2-7,TRBV28,-,-,CASSLLVGRGYEQYF,TGTGCCAGCAGTTTATTAGTCGGGAGAGGCTACGAGCAGTACTTC
TRBJ1-1,TRBV6-4,few,-,CASSDAGQGRSAFF,TGTGCCAGCAGTGACGCGGGGCAGGGTAGATCAGCTTTCTTT
TRBJ2-1,TRBV7-9,-,-,CASSFQGSYNEQFF,TGTGCCAGCAGCTTTCAGGGCTCCTACAATGAGCAGTTCTTC
TRBJ2-2,TRBV5-6,-,-,CASSAGGPKTGELFF,TGTGCCAGCAGCGCTGGAGGGCCGAAGACCGGGGAGCTGTTTTTT
TRBJ2-3,TRBV24-1,-,TRBD1,CATSEPRDRRGNTDTQYF,TGTGCCACCAGTGAACCCCGGGACAGAAGGGGCAACACAGATACGCAGTATTTT
TRBJ2-1,TRBV7-6,-,TRBD2,CASSLRGRAYNEQFF,TGTGCCAGCAGCTTACGAGGGAGGGCCTACAATGAGCAGTTCTTC
TRBJ2-2,TRBV6-5,-,-,CASSWGQLNTGELFF,TGTGCCAGCAGTTGGGGACAATTGAACACCGGGGAGCTGTTTTTT
TRBJ1-5,TRBV28,-,-,CASKSRGGNQPQHF,TGTGCCAGCAAAAGCAGGGGTGGCAATCAGCCCCAGCATTTT
TRBJ2-4,TRBV18,-,-,CASSPGQGIQYF,TGTGCCAGCTCACCCGGCCAGGGCATTCAGTACTTC
TRBJ1-4,TRBV5-1,-,-,CASSLVGGSSEKLFF,TGCGCCAGCAGCTTGGTCGGGGGATCGAGTGAAAAACTGTTTTTT
TRBJ2-2,TRBV9,-,TRBD2,CASSARTSGSTGELFF,TGTGCCAGCAGCGCACGGACTAGCGGGAGTACCGGGGAGCTGTTTTTT
TRBJ2-1,TRBV2,-,-,CASGSYNEQFF,TGTGCCAGCGGGAGTTACAATGAGCAGTTCTTC
TRBJ1-4,TRBV7-9,-,-,CASSLPDMGNEKLFF,TGTGCCAGCAGCTTACCGGACATGGGAAATGAAAAACTGTTTTTT
TRBJ2-7,TRBV19,-,-,CASSPSSYEQYF,TGTGCCAGTAGTCCCAGTTCCTACGAGCAGTACTTC
TRBJ2-7,TRBV10-2,-,TRBD1,CASSINGQGALGQYF,TGCGCCAGCAGTATTAACGGACAGGGGGCTTTAGGGCAGTACTTC
TRBJ2-3,TRBV9,-,TRBD2,CASSVALAGAVATQYF,TGTGCCAGCAGCGTAGCACTAGCGGGAGCGGTCGCTACGCAGTATTTT
TRBJ1-6,TRBV5-1,-,TRBD1,CASRQGNSPLHF,TGCGCCAGCAGACAGGGGAATTCACCCCTCCACTTT
TRBJ2-7,TRBV7-9,-,TRBD2,CASSSPLGAGGVYEQYF,TGTGCCAGCAGCTCACCCCTCGGGGCGGGAGGTGTTTACGAGCAGTACTTC
TRBJ1-5,TRBV3-1/TRBV3-2,-,-,CASSQGRHSNQPQHF,TGTGCCAGCAGCCAGGGGCGTCACAGCAATCAGCCCCAGCATTTT
TRBJ1-3,TRBV6-1,-,TRBD1,CASREPTGIGSGNTIYF,TGTGCCAGCAGGGAACCGACAGGGATTGGGTCTGGAAACACCATATATTTT
TRBJ1-2,TRBV25-1,-,TRBD1,CASSPGTGGWDNYGYTF,TGTGCCAGCAGTCCCGGGACAGGGGGCTGGGATAACTATGGCTACACCTTC
TRBJ2-1,TRBV6-1,once,TRBD2,CASSEGVAGGFEQFF,TGTGCCAGCAGTGAAGGTGTAGCGGGAGGGTTTGAGCAGTTCTTC
TRBJ1-1,TRBV28,-,-,CASRGSKEAFF,TGTGCCAGCAGGGGCAGCAAAGAAGCTTTCTTT
TRBJ2-3,TRBV5-6,-,TRBD2,CASSLSLAGGGDTQYF,TGTGCCAGCAGCTTGAGCCTAGCGGGAGGGGGAGATACGCAGTATTTT
TRBJ2-1,TRBV7-2,-,-,CASSLVREIGEQFF,TGTGCCAGCAGCTTAGTCCGGGAGATCGGTGAGCAGTTCTTC
TRBJ2-2,TRBV7-8,-,-,CASSLLEGGGTGELFF,TGTGCCAGCAGCTTACTAGAAGGGGGGGGGACCGGGGAGCTGTTTTTT
TRBJ1-1,TRBV5-5,-,TRBD1,CASSLGQGQGNTEAFF,TGTGCCAGCAGCTTGGGACAGGGACAGGGCAACACTGAAGCTTTCTTT
TRBJ2-5,TRBV11-2,-,TRBD1,CASSFGTEETQYF,TGTGCCAGCAGCTTTGGGACAGAAGAGACCCAGTACTTC
TRBJ1-3,TRBV3-1/TRBV3-2,-,-,CASSQGVGIWNTIYF,TGTGCCAGCAGTCAAGGAGTCGGGATATGGAACACCATATATTTT
TRBJ1-5,TRBV30,-,-,CAWSGSDQYQPQHF,TGTGCCTGGAGTGGATCTGATCAGTATCAGCCCCAGCATTTT